Listed below are T cell receptor beta chains from one sample, sequenced in a study of T cell responses to AZD1222 COVID-19 vaccine. Here immunoSEQ multiplex PCR was the method, and the copy in TCRdb shows in-frame clones only, minus some. The sample includes some 200,000 clones, 88% of them seen just once. Here the sequenced sample was peripheral blood, taken 28 days after the second AZD1222 dose. These receptors were collected from an adult who received the AZD1222 COVID-19 vaccine. The CDR3 runs from the conserved cysteine through the conserved F or W. The D gene is left open where the match is weak. Rows may omit the clone size; those that give it use once, few, many or a size class.

V	J	size	D	DNA	CDR3
TRBV25-1	TRBJ2-1	.	.	TGTGCCAGCAGTGGCACTTCCGGGACTCATTACGAGCAGTTCTTC	CASSGTSGTHYEQFF
TRBV5-4	TRBJ1-6	.	.	TGTGCCAGCACCATTGACAGCGTTTCACCCCTCCACTTT	CASTIDSVSPLHF
TRBV7-2	TRBJ2-5	.	TRBD2	TGTGCCAGCAGCCCCAGGACTAGCGGGTGGTACCAAGAGACCCAGTACTTC	CASSPRTSGWYQETQYF
TRBV5-1	TRBJ2-2	.	TRBD1	TGCGCCAGCGGCACCCTCCGACAGGGGGCAGGCTTGAACACCGGGGAGCTGTTTTTT	CASGTLRQGAGLNTGELFF
TRBV7-2	TRBJ2-2	.	.	TGTGCCAGCAGCTTCCCTGCATCTGTGGAGCTGTTTTTT	CASSFPASVELFF
TRBV7-2	TRBJ2-1	.	.	TGTGCCAGCAGCCGGGATGCGGGCTCCTACAATGAGCAGTTCTTC	CASSRDAGSYNEQFF
TRBV5-1	TRBJ2-7	few	.	TGCGCCAGCAGCTTGGCCGGGAACCACGAGCAGTACTTC	CASSLAGNHEQYF
TRBV7-2	TRBJ2-7	.	TRBD1	TGTGCCAGCAGCCAGACGACCGGGACAGGGGTGCGCGAGCAGTACTTC	CASSQTTGTGVREQYF
TRBV2	TRBJ2-3	.	TRBD1	TGTGCCAGTCAGGGGGCTTTGACTAGCACAGATACGCAGTATTTT	CASQGALTSTDTQYF
TRBV7-8	TRBJ2-7	.	TRBD1	TGTGCCACGGGACAGGGGGGTGAGCAGTACTTC	CATGQGGEQYF
TRBV5-1	TRBJ2-2	.	.	TGCGCCAGCAGCTTGACACAGGGTGGCGGGGAGCTGTTTTTT	CASSLTQGGGELFF
TRBV10-3	TRBJ2-1	.	.	TGTGCCATCACATCCCCCGGGCGCCCCAGCTCCTACAATGAGCAGTTCTTC	CAITSPGRPSSYNEQFF
TRBV19	TRBJ2-1	.	TRBD2	TGTGCCAGTAGTATTTCGGGGAGGGGCGAGCAGTTCTTC	CASSISGRGEQFF
TRBV4-3	TRBJ2-7	.	TRBD2	TGCGCCAGCAGCCAAGATCTGGAACTAGCGAACGAGCAGTACTTC	CASSQDLELANEQYF
TRBV9	TRBJ1-5	.	.	TGTGCCAGCAGCGAGCCTCTGGGGCGGGACAATCAGCCCCAGCATTTT	CASSEPLGRDNQPQHF
TRBV7-2	TRBJ2-7	.	TRBD2	TGTGCCAGCAGCTTAGTGGCGGGAGGGCCTAACGAGCAGTACTTC	CASSLVAGGPNEQYF
TRBV12-3/TRBV12-4	TRBJ2-7	once	.	TGTGCCACTGCCCCGGGGAGTTACGAGCAGTACTTC	CATAPGSYEQYF
TRBV4-3	TRBJ1-5	once	.	TGCGCCAGCAGCCAAGACCTAGGCTTCAATCAGCCCCAGCATTTT	CASSQDLGFNQPQHF
TRBV2	TRBJ2-1	.	.	TGTGCCAGCAGTGAAATGGGTAGAAGCTCCTACAATGAGCAGTTCTTC	CASSEMGRSSYNEQFF
TRBV27	TRBJ1-6	.	.	TGTGCCAGCAGTTCCCTTGGGGGCGGGAATTCACCCCTCCACTTT	CASSSLGGGNSPLHF
TRBV18	TRBJ2-7	.	.	TGTGCCAGCTCACCACTACAGGGAGAGGGCGAGCAGTACTTC	CASSPLQGEGEQYF
TRBV6-2/TRBV6-3	TRBJ2-7	.	TRBD1	TGTGCCAGCAGCCGGGACAGCCAACGCCTAGGCTACGAGCAGTACTTC	CASSRDSQRLGYEQYF